The entry below describes one TCR beta chain. Per germline, CDR1 SEHNR and CDR2 FQNEAQ (reference sequence). V gave up 5 bases and J gave up 1 base, with 23 bases separating them. The CDR3 is 18 amino acids. Participant ages covered roughly 18 to 89 years across 20 to 25 US areas. Participants' reported clinical history set cohort assignment. Cohort 3 recovered donors had two negative PCRs, clearance, or symptom resolution. These data are taken from a study of blood T cell repertoires in COVID-19. How the authors handled the data: Counts of nucleated cells, estimated from reference gene primer amplification, were obtained. Here immunoSEQ multiplex PCR was the method, and the copy in TCRdb shows in-frame clones only, minus some. V, J and clone size were drawn from that table, and D and trimming were deduced from the DNA. Here the sample spans about 150,000 clones, around 80% being singletons.

The chain has TRBV7-9 and TRBJ1-2, with a tentative D call TRBD1 (5 bases). The receptor comes from a man aged 45-65 years who had recovered from COVID-19. Material: PBMCs or T cells enriched from blood (not recorded which). The CDR3 DNA is TGTGCCAGCAGCCCAACAGGCTTTGAGCCGGAAGGTAACTATGGCTACACCTTC. Translation gives CASSPTGFEPEGNYGYTF.